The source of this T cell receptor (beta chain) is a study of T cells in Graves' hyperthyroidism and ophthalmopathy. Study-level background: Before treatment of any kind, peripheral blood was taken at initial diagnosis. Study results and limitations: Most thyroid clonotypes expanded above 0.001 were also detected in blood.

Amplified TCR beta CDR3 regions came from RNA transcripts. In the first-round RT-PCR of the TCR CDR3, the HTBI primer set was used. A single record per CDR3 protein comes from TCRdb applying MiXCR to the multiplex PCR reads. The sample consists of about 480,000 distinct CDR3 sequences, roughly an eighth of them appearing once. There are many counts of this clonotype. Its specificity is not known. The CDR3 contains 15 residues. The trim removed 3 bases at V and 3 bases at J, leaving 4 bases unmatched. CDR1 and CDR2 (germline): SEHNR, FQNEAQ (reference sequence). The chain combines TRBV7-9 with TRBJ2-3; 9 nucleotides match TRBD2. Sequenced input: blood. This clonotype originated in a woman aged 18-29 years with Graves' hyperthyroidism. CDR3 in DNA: TGTGCCAGCAGCTTGGGTAGCGGGAGAACAGATACGCAGTATTTT. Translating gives CASSLGSGRTDTQYF.